These 10 T cell receptor beta chains originate from one sample sequenced in a study of CD8+ T cells in alopecia areata. It was cDNA, reverse transcribed from extracted RNA, that served as the sequencing template. The method was immunoSEQ multiplex PCR; TCRdb's version includes in-frame clones alone and lacks a portion of them. This sample has roughly 120,000 clones, with roughly 50% found just once. Sample treatment: oral pan-JAK inhibitor, 5-10 mg twice daily. Sequencing used CD8+ T cells sorted from blood, obtained at week 24, from a patient treated with tofacitinib. These receptors were obtained from a human donor with alopecia areata.

This clone has a handful of counts. The chain uses TRBV5-1 and TRBJ2-3; D may be TRBD1 (5 bases). Trimming shortened V by 6 bases and J by 2 bases, and 13 bases separated the two germline ends. The CDR3 is 14 residues long. Germline V gene data show CDR1 as SGHRS and CDR2 as YFSETQ. In nucleotides, the CDR3 is TGCGCCAGCATAGGGGCCGATTACACAGATACGCAGTATTTT. Translating gives CASIGADYTDTQYF.

The chain is built from TRBV10-3 and TRBJ2-5; 11 bases line up with TRBD1. Losses at the gene ends were 2 bases for V and 7 bases for J; bases not matched to a gene: 9. Germline lookup yields CDR1 ENHRY and CDR2 SYGVKD. The CDR3 runs 16 residues. CDR3 DNA sequence: TGTGCCATCAGTGAGCTGGACAGGGGGCGCCTGGGGACCCAGTACTTC. This sequence encodes CAISELDRGRLGTQYF.

This clone was detected a few times. The chain is built from TRBV27 and TRBJ2-3, with D perhaps matching TRBD1 (6 bases). V lost 2 bases and J lost 6, with 18 bases in between. CDR3 length: 16 residues. Germline-derived CDR1 and CDR2 are MNHEY and SMNVEV (reference sequence). CDR3 sequence (DNA): TGTGCCAGCAGTTTAAGGGGACATCTTCGTTTGGATACGCAGTATTTT. Its translation: CASSLRGHLRLDTQYF.

The CDR3 protein is CATSREREGLGPLHF. CDR3 nucleotide sequence: TGTGCCACCAGCAGAGAGAGGGAAGGGTTGGGTCCCCTCCACTTT. The chain employs TRBV15 and TRBJ1-6; no firm D call. Germline values: CDR1 LNHNV, CDR2 YYDKDF (reference sequence). The CDR3 sequence is 15 residues long. Trimming took 0 bases from V and 13 from J, leaving 16 bases between them.

The chain uses TRBV6-5 and TRBJ1-5; no definite D call. Trimming took 8 bases from V and 4 from J, leaving 15 bases between them. CDR3 length equals 14 residues. In germline, CDR1 is MNHEY, CDR2 SVGAGI. The chain's CDR3 is CASSNGPVNQPQHF. For the CDR3, the DNA is TGTGCCAGCTCCAATGGGCCAGTAAATCAGCCCCAGCATTTT.

This chain connects TRBV6-5 to TRBJ2-2; D is undetermined. From germline, CDR1 is MNHEY and CDR2 SVGAGI. Trimming pared 0 bases from V and 5 bases from J, leaving 7 bases between. The CDR3 covers 14 residues. The CDR3 DNA reads as TGTGCCAGCAGTTACTCCCCAGGAACCGGGGAGCTGTTTTTT. It yields the protein CASSYSPGTGELFF.

This chain connects TRBV13 to TRBJ1-5; D is unresolved. The germline V gene encodes CDR1 PRHDT and CDR2 FYEKMQ (reference sequence). The CDR3 spans 13 residues. V gave up 5 bases and J gave up 3 bases, with 8 bases separating them. The CDR3 region is CASSIGVNQPQHF. In nucleotides, the CDR3 is TGTGCCAGCAGCATCGGGGTCAATCAGCCCCAGCATTTT.

The genes are TRBV10-3 and TRBJ1-5; D not resolved. Per the germline V gene, CDR1 is ENHRY and CDR2 is SYGVKD. CDR3 size: 12 residues. V was cut by 8 bases and J by 4 bases, with 9 bases left in between. This CDR3 reads CAISTGNQPQHF. DNA for the CDR3: TGTGCCATCTCGACGGGGAATCAGCCCCAGCATTTT.

This clone has only a few counts. The V gene is TRBV29-1, the J gene TRBJ2-7; 9 positions match TRBD1. Germline trimming cut 7 bases from V and 3 bases from J; bases unmatched to any gene: 10. Germline CDR1 reads SQVTM; CDR2 reads ANQGSEA. This CDR3 has 14 residues. DNA for the CDR3: TGCAGCGCCTGGACAGGGGCGCTGGGCTACGAGCAGTACTTC. Its translation: CSAWTGALGYEQYF.

This clone showed up just a few times. The chain joins TRBV7-9 to TRBJ1-5; tentative D call: TRBD1 (6 bases). From germline, CDR1 is SEHNR and CDR2 FQNEAQ (reference sequence). This CDR3 contains 15 residues. V was shortened by 5 bases and J by 1 base, with 12 bases between the two germline ends. The CDR3 nucleotides read TGTGCCAGCAGCCGAGGGACATCCAGCAATCAGCCCCAGCATTTT. Translated, it gives CASSRGTSSNQPQHF.